Below, 9 T cell receptor beta chains from the same sample are listed, as sequenced in a study of radiotherapy plus CTLA-4 blockade in lung cancer. Method: immunoSEQ multiplex PCR; TCRdb's copy keeps in-frame clones and lacks some. Of 60,000 to 65,000 clones in the sample, 70% to 80% were seen once. The sequenced sample was peripheral blood, obtained from a patient treated with radiotherapy plus ipilimumab. The receptor source for this set is a human donor with non-small cell lung cancer who had a complete response to radiotherapy plus ipilimumab.

The chain carries TRBV30 and TRBJ2-6; D unclear. Germline V CDR1 and CDR2: GTSNPN, SVGIG (reference sequence). The CDR3 contains 13 residues. With 0 bases removed from V and 4 bases from J, the gap between germline ends came to 4 bases. In DNA form, the CDR3 reads TGTGCCTGGAGTGTGGCGGGGGCCAACGTCCTGACTTTC. It specifies CAWSVAGANVLTF. The whole variable domain, filled in from reference TRBV30 and TRBJ2-6, reads SQTIHQWPATLVQPVGSPLSLECTVEGTSNPNLYWYRQAAGRGLQLLFYSVGIGQISSEVPQNLSASRPQDRQFILSSKKLLLSDSGFYLCAWSVAGANVLTFGAGSRLTVL.

This CDR3 is CASSLRVSETQYF. The CDR3 region has the DNA TGTGCCAGCAGCTTAAGAGTTTCGGAGACCCAGTACTTC. This chain uses TRBV13 with TRBJ2-5; the D is unclear. The V and J ends lost 2 bases and 5 bases respectively, with 9 bases between them. CDR1 PRHDT and CDR2 FYEKMQ come from the germline V gene (reference sequence). CDR3 length equals 13 residues. Drawing the rest from reference TRBV13 and TRBJ2-5, the complete variable domain is AAGVIQSPRHLIKEKRETATLKCYPIPRHDTVYWYQQGPGQDPQFLISFYEKMQSDKGSIPDRFSAQQFSDYHSELNMSSLELGDSALYFCASSLRVSETQYFGPGTRLLVL.

The chain is built from TRBV4-1 and TRBJ2-2; the match to TRBD2 covers 9 bases. Germline V gene lookup returns CDR1 MGHRA and CDR2 YSYEKL. The trim removed 2 bases at V and 4 bases at J, leaving 11 bases unmatched. The CDR3 has 18 amino acids. DNA of the CDR3: TGCGCCAGCAGCCAATCTACTCGCGGGGGGGCGGGCACCGGGGAGCTGTTTTTT. Its translation: CASSQSTRGGAGTGELFF.

This chain links TRBV9 with TRBJ2-7; 7 bases agree with TRBD2. CDR1 is SGDLS, CDR2 YYNGEE, per germline. V dropped 3 bases and J dropped 3; count of bases not matched to a gene: 12. CDR3 length equals 16 residues. As DNA, the CDR3 is TGTGCCAGCAGCGAGGGAGCGGGACGTCCAATCTACGAGCAGTACTTC. Amino acids: CASSEGAGRPIYEQYF.

The chain joins TRBV21-1 to TRBJ2-2; the table gives TRBD2 as D, unverified against the DNA. TRBV21-1 corresponds to a pseudogene. This CDR3 region has 16 residues. CDR3 sequence: CASSKALCTVTGELFF. Written as DNA, the CDR3 is TGTGCCAGCAGCAAAGCGCTTTGCACGGTTACCGGGGAGCTGTTTTTT.

The gene calls are TRBV5-6 and TRBJ2-1, with no clear D. Trimming removed 4 bases at V and 12 bases at J, with 11 bases between. The length of the CDR3 is 11 residues. Germline assignment: CDR1 SGHDT and CDR2 YYEEEE. For the CDR3, the DNA is TGTGCCAGCAGCATAACCGGGCCGCAGTTCTTC. Protein product: CASSITGPQFF.

J is TRBJ2-2 and V is TRBV10-2; no definite D call. The V gene lost 7 bases and the J gene lost 9 bases, with 15 bases spanning the gap. This CDR3 has 13 residues. Germline CDR1 is WSHSY and CDR2 is SAAADI. The CDR3 sequence: CASTPAGARELFF. CDR3 DNA sequence: TGCGCCAGCACCCCGGCAGGCGCCAGGGAGCTGTTTTTT.

V and J are TRBV27 and TRBJ2-3, with a possible D match to TRBD2 (6 bases). CDR1 is MNHEY, CDR2 SMNVEV, per germline (reference sequence). The CDR3 covers 15 residues. Trimming cost V 2 bases and J 3 bases, with 12 bases left between them. CDR3 sequence reads: CASSLGGSRTDTQYF. Written as DNA, the CDR3 is TGTGCCAGCAGTTTAGGGGGGAGTCGAACAGATACGCAGTATTTT.

This sequence joins TRBV7-6 and TRBJ2-2; TRBD1 might be the D (5 bases). Deletions cut 6 bases from V and 3 bases from J, with 17 bases between. CDR1 SGHVS and CDR2 FNYEAQ come from the germline V gene. This CDR3 has 16 residues. Here the CDR3 DNA reads TGTGCCAGCAGTCCCCAGGTCAGGGTGGACACCGGGGAGCTGTTTTTT. It codes for CASSPQVRVDTGELFF.